This entry lists 28 T cell receptor beta chains sequenced from one sample in a study of identical twins. MiXCR, run by TCRdb on the 5' RACE reads, gives a single entry per CDR3 protein. The sample has 200,000 to 250,000 distinct CDR3 sequences; over 9.5% are singletons. These records were also assigned to another study, of yellow fever vaccine responses in identical twins.

What was sequenced was memory (CD45RO+) T cells sorted from blood. These receptors all come from a woman under 30 in good health.

The rearrangement links TRBV3-1 to TRBJ2-5, with 7 bases aligning to TRBD1. The CDR3 has 13 amino acids. Unmatched junction bases numbered 2, after V lost 3 bases and J lost 4 bases. Germline V CDR1 and CDR2: LGHDT, YNNKEL (reference sequence). CDR3 sequence: CASSHNRGETQYF. The CDR3 coding sequence is TGTGCCAGCAGCCATAACAGGGGAGAGACCCAGTACTTC.

This clonotype was counted many times. The chain links TRBV4-3 to TRBJ2-2, with D hard to call. CDR1 and CDR2 (germline): LGHNA, YSLEER. CDR3 length equals 15 residues. V was pared by 0 bases and J by 6 bases, with 11 bases between. Here the CDR3 reads CASSQEITTPGELFF. The CDR3 nucleotides are TGCGCCAGCAGCCAAGAGATCACAACACCCGGGGAGCTGTTTTTT.

This clonotype has a count of ten or more. This chain links TRBV18 with TRBJ1-5, with D perhaps TRBD1 (6 bases). Per the germline V gene, CDR1 is KGHSH and CDR2 is LQKENI. V was trimmed by 3 bases and J by 4 bases, leaving 10 bases between them. The CDR3 is 14 residues long. CDR3 in amino acids: CASSPRDKNQPQHF. DNA of the CDR3: TGTGCCAGCTCACCTCGGGACAAGAATCAGCCCCAGCATTTT.

This clonotype was seen ten or more times. This sequence joins TRBV5-1 and TRBJ2-7, with TRBD2 as a possible D gene (5 bases). Germline V gene sequence: CDR1 SGHRS, CDR2 YFSETQ. The CDR3 has 15 residues. V gave up 0 bases and J gave up 1 base, with 11 bases separating them. Here the CDR3 reads CASSLDGKGSYEQYF. In nucleotides, the CDR3 is TGCGCCAGCAGCTTGGACGGGAAGGGTTCCTACGAGCAGTACTTC.

In this sample, this clonotype turned up a few times. The V call is TRBV7-2, the J call TRBJ2-5; TRBD1 matches 9 bases. The CDR3 extends over 15 amino acids. V lost 5 bases to trimming and J lost 5 bases; unmatched junction nucleotides: 9. Looked up from germline, CDR1 is SGHTA and CDR2 is FQGNSA. Here the CDR3 reads CASSLSGTGRETQYF. CDR3 nucleotide sequence: TGTGCCAGCAGCCTAAGTGGGACAGGGAGGGAGACCCAGTACTTC.

The chain recombines TRBV20-1 with TRBJ2-1; D is perhaps TRBD1 or TRBD2 (6 bases each). The V and J ends lost 5 bases and 9 bases respectively, with 14 bases between them. The CDR3 has 12 residues. In germline, CDR1 is DFQATT, CDR2 SNEGSKA (reference sequence). CDR3 bases: TGCAGTGCTCGAAAACAGGGAGGTGAGCAGTTCTTC. Translated, it gives CSARKQGGEQFF.

This clonotype appeared a few times. The gene calls are TRBV28 and TRBJ2-1; TRBD2 matches at 13 bases. The V gene's germline CDR1 is MDHEN and CDR2 SYDVKM. CDR3 length: 15 amino acids. The junction had 8 bases not matched to a gene; V was cut back by 6 bases and J by 9 bases. Here the CDR3 reads CASRLLAGGPVEQFF. For the CDR3, the DNA is TGTGCCAGCAGGCTACTAGCGGGAGGGCCGGTTGAGCAGTTCTTC.

The CDR3 nucleotides are TGTGCCAGCAGCCCCAACTGGGGGGATGATCAGCCCCAGCATTTT. Its translation is CASSPNWGDDQPQHF. V and J are TRBV7-8 and TRBJ1-5; possibly TRBD1 for D (5 bases). This CDR3 has 15 residues. V was trimmed by 5 bases and J by 5 bases, leaving 16 bases between them. Germline-derived CDR1 and CDR2 are SGHVS and FQNEAQ.

As concerns this clonotype: A much larger clone differs by one base, so this may be a read error. This CDR3 reads CASSHRYRGAYEQYF. The DNA for the CDR3 is TGTGCCAGCAGCCACCGGTACAGGGGCGCATACGAGCAGTACTTC. The J gene is TRBJ2-7, the V gene TRBV5-5; 7 bases are shared with TRBD1. The V and J ends lost 4 bases and 4 bases, in that order; junction bases with no gene match: 11. In germline, CDR1 is SGHKS, CDR2 YYEKEE (reference sequence). This CDR3 region has 15 residues. The variable domain in full, with the rest retrieved from reference TRBV5-5 and TRBJ2-7, is DAGVTQSPTHLIKTRGQQVTLRCSPISGHKSVSWYQQVLGQGPQFIFQYYEKEERGRGNFPDRFSARQFPNYSSELNVNALLLGDSALYLCASSHRYRGAYEQYFGPGTRLTVT.

Remarks on this clonotype: One junction end disagrees with the germline gene, perhaps due to a read error. The chain links TRBV3-1 to TRBJ1-4; D unclear. The CDR3 totals 11 residues. Per the germline V gene, CDR1 is LGHDT and CDR2 is YNNKEL (reference sequence). CDR3 region: CASSKDEKLFF. CDR3 in DNA: TGTGCCAGCAGCAAAGATGAAAAACTGTTTTTT.

This clonotype was seen a few times. Since a much larger clone is just one base distant, this may be a read error. The chain is built from TRBV20-1 and TRBJ2-1; 7 nucleotides line up with TRBD2. Germline lookup yields CDR1 DFQATT and CDR2 SNEGSKA (reference sequence). The CDR3 totals 17 residues. The CDR3 here is CCARDGRSTNPDNEQFF. CDR3 nucleotides: TGCTGTGCCCGAGACGGGAGGTCTACAAACCCCGACAATGAGCAGTTCTTC.

This chain uses TRBV20-1 with TRBJ1-5; D uncertain. Trimming shortened V by 6 bases and J by 0 bases, and 9 bases separated the two germline ends. CDR3 length: 13 residues. Germline V gene sequence: CDR1 DFQATT, CDR2 SNEGSKA (reference sequence). This chain's CDR3 is CSAYDGSNQPQHF. The CDR3 DNA reads as TGCAGTGCATACGACGGTAGCAATCAGCCCCAGCATTTT.

In this sample, this clonotype turned up many times. The genes are TRBV20-1 and TRBJ2-1; D is undetermined. The CDR3 length is 13 residues. Trimming cost V 0 bases and J 4 bases, with 7 bases left between them. The germline V gene has CDR1 DFQATT and CDR2 SNEGSKA (reference sequence). The CDR3 here is CSARDSPYNEQFF. DNA for the CDR3: TGCAGTGCTAGAGATTCCCCTTACAATGAGCAGTTCTTC.

V and J are TRBV2 and TRBJ2-2; D remains ambiguous. This CDR3 is built from 11 residues. Germline CDR1 reads SNHLY; CDR2 reads FYNNEI. V was cut by 7 bases and J by 6 bases, with 6 bases left in between. CDR3 residues: CASKTAGELFF. CDR3 bases: TGTGCCAGCAAAACGGCCGGGGAGCTGTTTTTT. Variable domain in full (rest from reference TRBV2 and TRBJ2-2): EPEVTQTPSHQVTQMGQEVILRCVPISNHLYFYWYRQILGQKVEFLVSFYNNEISEKSEIFDDQFSVERPDGSNFTLKIRSTKLEDSAMYFCASKTAGELFFGEGSRLTVL.

This clonotype turned up a few times. The CDR3 loop reads CASSLGQGSEETQYF. The CDR3 DNA follows: TGTGCCAGCAGCTTAGGGCAGGGATCTGAAGAGACCCAGTACTTC. This chain joins TRBV7-9 and TRBJ2-5; possible D gene TRBD1, 5 bases. From germline, CDR1 is SEHNR and CDR2 FQNEAQ (reference sequence). Trimming took off 1 base at V and 3 bases at J, with 12 bases between the two ends. The CDR3 is made up of 15 amino acids.

The genes are TRBV28 and TRBJ2-1; the match to TRBD2 covers 10 bases. The CDR3 covers 15 residues. V trimming: 6 bases; J trimming: 5 bases; junction bases outside the gene matches: 7. CDR1 and CDR2 (germline): MDHEN, SYDVKM. The CDR3 here is CASSLGTSVHNEQFF. For the CDR3, the DNA is TGTGCCAGCAGCCTCGGGACTAGCGTACACAATGAGCAGTTCTTC.

The CDR3 is CSANRDPGELFF. The CDR3 nucleotides read TGCAGTGCTAACAGGGATCCCGGGGAGCTGTTTTTT. The chain is built from TRBV20-1 and TRBJ2-2, with D possibly TRBD1 on 6 matching bases. The CDR3 loop spans 12 amino acids. Trimming left V 4 bases short and J 6 bases short, with 9 bases between. Germline CDR1 is DFQATT and CDR2 is SNEGSKA (reference sequence).

Many counts were recorded for this clonotype. This chain uses TRBV29-1 with TRBJ2-3, with 7 positions matching TRBD1. Germline CDR1 is SQVTM and CDR2 is ANQGSEA. CDR3 size: 13 residues. Trimming took 4 bases from V and 4 from J; bases not matched to a gene: 5. CDR3 nucleotides: TGCAGCGTTGCAACAGGGGTTCCAGATACGCAGTATTTT. Protein sequence: CSVATGVPDTQYF.

Only a few counts were recorded for this clonotype. The genes are TRBV30 and TRBJ2-7; a possible D gene is TRBD1 (5 bases). Trimming removed 8 bases at V and 5 bases at J, with 16 bases between. The CDR3 covers 12 residues. Germline CDR1 and CDR2: GTSNPN and SVGIG (reference sequence). CDR3 sequence (DNA): TGTGCCCAGTCCTATAGGGGCCACGAGCAGTACTTC. Its translation: CAQSYRGHEQYF.

The table lists this clonotype with a few counts. V is TRBV25-1 and J is TRBJ2-1, with TRBD2 matching over 10 bases. This CDR3 contains 17 residues. Trimming took 1 base from V and 4 from J; bases not matched to a gene: 7. Looked up from germline, CDR1 is MGHDK and CDR2 is SYGVNS. CDR3 sequence: CASSELTSSGSYNEQFF. The CDR3 nucleotides read TGTGCCAGCAGTGAATTGACTTCTAGCGGGAGTTACAATGAGCAGTTCTTC.

This clonotype was counted between two and nine times. The chain couples TRBV3-1 to TRBJ2-7; D uncertain. The CDR3 is 12 amino acids. Germline V gene sequence: CDR1 LGHDT, CDR2 YNNKEL (reference sequence). The ends were cut back, 2 bases at V and 5 bases at J, with 7 bases in the middle. This CDR3 is CASSQRAHEQYF. In DNA, the CDR3 is TGTGCCAGCAGCCAAAGGGCCCACGAGCAGTACTTC.

The V and J genes are TRBV30 and TRBJ1-2; D possibly corresponds to TRBD1 (5 bases). Germline V gene lookup returns CDR1 GTSNPN and CDR2 SVGIG (reference sequence). With 4 bases removed from V and 3 bases from J, the gap between germline ends came to 12 bases. The CDR3 spans 13 residues. The CDR3 DNA follows: TGTGCCTGGACGGAAACAGGCCACTATGGCTACACCTTC. Translating it yields CAWTETGHYGYTF.

Turning to this clonotype: At one of its ends the junction is not consistent with the germline gene, which may arise from a read error. In DNA form, the CDR3 reads TGTGCCATCAGCTTAGATCGGTTAGCCTTGTACAATGAGCAGTTCTTC. Protein: CAISLDRLALYNEQFF. The chain has TRBV11-2 and TRBJ2-1; D gene unclear. Germline V gene sequence: CDR1 SGHAT, CDR2 FQNNGV. This CDR3 region has 16 residues.

This chain uses TRBV7-3 with TRBJ1-1; 8 bases line up with TRBD1. Germline CDR1 is SGHTA and CDR2 is FQGTGA. With V trimmed by 0 bases and J by 4 bases, 4 bases remained unmatched. The CDR3 sequence is 15 residues long. The CDR3 nucleotides read TGTGCCAGCAGCTTAACCGGACAGGGAAGCACTGAAGCTTTCTTT. Its protein product is CASSLTGQGSTEAFF.

The chain combines TRBV15 with TRBJ1-2, with D possibly matching TRBD1 (5 bases). Trimming left V 3 bases short and J 2 bases short, with 7 bases between. The CDR3 spans 13 residues. Germline V gene sequence: CDR1 LNHNV, CDR2 YYDKDF (reference sequence). The CDR3 coding sequence is TGTGCCACCAGCAGTGACAGAAACTATGGCTACACCTTC. Translated, it gives CATSSDRNYGYTF.

The chain carries TRBV20-1 and TRBJ1-1; D gene ambiguous. The CDR3 contains 11 residues. Trimming shortened V by 6 bases and J by 4 bases, and 9 bases separated the two germline ends. The germline V gene encodes CDR1 DFQATT and CDR2 SNEGSKA (reference sequence). As DNA, the CDR3 is TGCAGTGCAACAAGAGGCACTGAAGCTTTCTTT. Its translation is CSATRGTEAFF.

This clonotype was seen a few times. The rearrangement uses TRBV5-4 and TRBJ1-2; 9 bases are shared with TRBD1. Unmatched junction bases numbered 4, after V lost 4 bases and J lost 6 bases. The CDR3 extends over 13 amino acids. Germline V lookup: CDR1 SGHNT, CDR2 YYREEE (reference sequence). Written as DNA, the CDR3 is TGTGCCAGCAGCCGGGACAGGGATCATGGCTACACCTTC. It translates to CASSRDRDHGYTF.

This clonotype was seen more than once but under ten times. The V and J genes are TRBV20-1 and TRBJ2-2, with D maybe TRBD1 (6 bases). The CDR3 is 16 residues long. The V end lost 0 bases, the J end lost 1 base, and 12 bases lay between the germline ends. The germline V gene has CDR1 DFQATT and CDR2 SNEGSKA (reference sequence). DNA of the CDR3: TGCAGTGCTAGAGAGGGGACACGGGAGAACACCGGGGAGCTGTTTTTT. Translating it yields CSAREGTRENTGELFF.